The following is a TCR beta chain sequence with its context. This sample stems from a study of blood T cell repertoires in COVID-19. Per germline, CDR1 SGHNT and CDR2 YENEEA. The CDR3 is 14 residues long. V lost 4 bases and J 5 bases, leaving 12 bases between the germline ends. Original methodology: Reference gene primer amplification in the assay estimated nucleated cell counts. Produced via immunoSEQ multiplex PCR; TCRdb's table is partial and in-frame only. The V and J calls and clone size were taken over from that table, and D and trimming were inferred from the DNA. The table lists under 250,000 clones, nearly 95% of them singletons, with roughly 0.79% in the top ten.

Sequencing input: peripheral blood. V usage is TRBV11-3 and J usage is TRBJ2-1; D is ambiguous. This TCR was sampled from a man younger than 45 with COVID-19, enrolled during active disease. The CDR3 protein is CASSSGLENNEQFF. In nucleotides, the CDR3 is TGTGCCAGCAGCTCCGGTCTAGAGAACAATGAGCAGTTCTTC.